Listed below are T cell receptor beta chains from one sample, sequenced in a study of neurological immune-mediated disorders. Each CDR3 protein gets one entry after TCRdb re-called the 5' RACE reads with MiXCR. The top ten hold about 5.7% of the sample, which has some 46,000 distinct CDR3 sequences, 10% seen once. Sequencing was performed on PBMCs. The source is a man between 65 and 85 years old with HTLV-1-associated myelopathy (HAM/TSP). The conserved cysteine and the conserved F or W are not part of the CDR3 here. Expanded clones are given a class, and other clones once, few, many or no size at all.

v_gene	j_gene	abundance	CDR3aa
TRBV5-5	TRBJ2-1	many	ASSSYSYNEQF
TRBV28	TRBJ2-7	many	ASSPSGTASSYEQY
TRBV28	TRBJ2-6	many	ASRSSGANVLT
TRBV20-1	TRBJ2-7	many	SARGAHRDEQY
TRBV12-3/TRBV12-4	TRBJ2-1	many	ASSSNRGAGVQNEQF
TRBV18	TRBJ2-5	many	ASSPSQETQY
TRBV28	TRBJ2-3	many	ASSSHSVRSTDTQY
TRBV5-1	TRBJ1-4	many	ASSLAGRQKLF
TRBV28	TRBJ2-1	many	ASASGRGGEQF
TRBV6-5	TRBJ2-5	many	ASSSSGGRETQY
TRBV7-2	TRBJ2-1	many	ASSPTSEQF
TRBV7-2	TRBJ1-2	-	ASTERPGGACGYT
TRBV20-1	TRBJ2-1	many	SAKSLAGDV
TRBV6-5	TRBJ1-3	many	ASRRTGGVGNTIY
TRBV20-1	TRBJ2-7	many	SARVRQGIGEQY
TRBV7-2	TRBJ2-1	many	ASSLVGVWDSGDYNEQF
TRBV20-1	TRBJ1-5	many	SARGGESHGQPQH
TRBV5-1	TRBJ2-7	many	ASSFTPWFEQY
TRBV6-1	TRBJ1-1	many	ASSDTYEGPPAF
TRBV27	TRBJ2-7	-	ASRNELAGYEQY
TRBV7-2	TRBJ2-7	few	ASSFRGTYEQY
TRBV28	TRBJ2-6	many	ASGTGGGANVLT
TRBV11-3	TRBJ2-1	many	ASSFREGNEQF
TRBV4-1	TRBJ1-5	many	ASSLGRHSNQPQH
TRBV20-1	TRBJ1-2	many	SARVSRGRGNGYT
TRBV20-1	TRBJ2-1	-	SASGRNSYNEQF
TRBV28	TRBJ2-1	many	ASSSSGEGTSEQF
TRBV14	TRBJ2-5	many	ASSHTWDRGETQY
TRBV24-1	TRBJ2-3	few	ATAGTGLYSATDTQY
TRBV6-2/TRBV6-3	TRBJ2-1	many	ASSPAGGAGGLDEQF
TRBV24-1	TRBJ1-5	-	ATSDKGGRQPQH
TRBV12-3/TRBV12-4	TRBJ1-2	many	ASRNSGANYGYT
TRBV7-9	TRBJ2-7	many	ASSPSYIPLGEQY
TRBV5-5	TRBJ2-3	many	ASTSDTRRTDTQY
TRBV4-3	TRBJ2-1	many	ASSQDGNRYNEQF
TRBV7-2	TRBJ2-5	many	ASSSAGERETQY
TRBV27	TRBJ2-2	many	ASSRGRGGELF
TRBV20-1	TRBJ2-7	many	SANPGQLAYEQY
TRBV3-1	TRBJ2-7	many	ASSLMDEQY
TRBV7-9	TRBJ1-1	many	ASGRVGTEAF